Listed below are T cell receptor beta chains from one sample, sequenced in a study of T-cell memory formation after mild COVID-19. TCRdb independently ran MiXCR on the 5' RACE reads; one entry per CDR3 protein. In the table there are more than 100,000 distinct CDR3 sequences, 15% to 20% of which are singletons. Sequencing was done on a sample of PBMCs or a T cell subset sorted from them (not recorded which). The receptors shown here come from a man aged 18 to 29 who had mild COVID-19 (a few samples of this study predate the infection). Cell type and time point are not known. CDR3s include the opening cysteine and the closing phenylalanine or tryptophan. Fields, in order: D gene, V gene, clone size, J gene, CDR3 protein, CDR3 DNA. D genes are given only for firm matches. Only some rows state a clone size, as once, few, many or a class for expanded clones.

d_gene: NA; v_gene: TRBV18; abundance: few; j_gene: TRBJ1-2; CDR3aa: CASSPGLAVYGYTF; CDR3nt: TGTGCCAGCTCACCAGGCCTCGCAGTCTATGGCTACACCTTC
d_gene: TRBD2; v_gene: TRBV7-9; abundance: NA; j_gene: TRBJ2-5; CDR3aa: CASSQGLAGVQETQYF; CDR3nt: TGTGCCAGCAGCCAGGGACTAGCGGGGGTCCAAGAGACCCAGTACTTC
d_gene: NA; v_gene: TRBV12-3/TRBV12-4; abundance: NA; j_gene: TRBJ1-1; CDR3aa: CASSTGLYAEAFF; CDR3nt: TGTGCCAGCAGCACAGGGTTGTACGCTGAAGCTTTCTTT
d_gene: NA; v_gene: TRBV4-2; abundance: many; j_gene: TRBJ2-7; CDR3aa: CASSADGGYEQYF; CDR3nt: TGTGCCAGCAGCGCTGACGGAGGCTACGAGCAGTACTTC
d_gene: NA; v_gene: TRBV20-1; abundance: NA; j_gene: TRBJ1-2; CDR3aa: CSAPLPATGGYTF; CDR3nt: TGCAGTGCTCCGCTCCCGGCGACGGGAGGCTACACCTTC
d_gene: NA; v_gene: TRBV11-1; abundance: few; j_gene: TRBJ2-1; CDR3aa: CASSVGSYNEQFF; CDR3nt: TGTGCCAGCAGCGTGGGCTCCTACAATGAGCAGTTCTTC
d_gene: NA; v_gene: TRBV6-6; abundance: many; j_gene: TRBJ1-5; CDR3aa: CASSPLSRAHSNQPQHF; CDR3nt: TGTGCCAGCAGCCCCCTCTCCAGGGCTCATAGCAATCAGCCCCAGCATTTT
d_gene: TRBD1; v_gene: TRBV7-2; abundance: many; j_gene: TRBJ2-5; CDR3aa: CASSRDRQETQYF; CDR3nt: TGTGCCAGCAGCCGGGACAGACAAGAGACCCAGTACTTC
d_gene: TRBD2; v_gene: TRBV20-1; abundance: NA; j_gene: TRBJ2-5; CDR3aa: CSAPTSGGQETQYF; CDR3nt: TGCAGTGCCCCGACTAGCGGGGGCCAAGAGACCCAGTACTTC
d_gene: NA; v_gene: TRBV29-1; abundance: many; j_gene: TRBJ2-2; CDR3aa: CSVGRRTGELFF; CDR3nt: TGCAGCGTCGGACGGCGTACCGGGGAGCTGTTTTTT
d_gene: NA; v_gene: TRBV12-3/TRBV12-4; abundance: few; j_gene: TRBJ2-3; CDR3aa: CASSLDTAKVVWLRPDTQYF; CDR3nt: TGTGCCAGCAGTTTAGACACAGCTAAAGTCGTGTGGTTAAGGCCAGATACGCAGTATTTT
d_gene: NA; v_gene: TRBV7-2; abundance: many; j_gene: TRBJ2-5; CDR3aa: CASSLVLQETQYF; CDR3nt: TGTGCCAGCAGCTTAGTTCTACAAGAGACCCAGTACTTC
d_gene: NA; v_gene: TRBV20-1; abundance: few; j_gene: TRBJ1-5; CDR3aa: CSATGPRNQPQHF; CDR3nt: TGCAGTGCTACAGGGCCCCGCAATCAGCCCCAGCATTTT
d_gene: NA; v_gene: TRBV5-1; abundance: few; j_gene: TRBJ1-1; CDR3aa: CASSGSLQGNTEAFF; CDR3nt: TGCGCCAGCAGCGGATCCCTTCAGGGGAACACTGAAGCTTTCTTT
d_gene: NA; v_gene: TRBV7-2; abundance: few; j_gene: TRBJ2-5; CDR3aa: CASSLTVSEETQYF; CDR3nt: TGTGCCAGCAGCTTAACGGTCTCCGAAGAGACCCAGTACTTC
d_gene: NA; v_gene: TRBV10-3; abundance: NA; j_gene: TRBJ1-1; CDR3aa: CAISGREGNTEAFF; CDR3nt: TGTGCCATCAGTGGAAGGGAGGGGAACACTGAAGCTTTCTTT
d_gene: NA; v_gene: TRBV7-2; abundance: many; j_gene: TRBJ1-5; CDR3aa: CASQGYNQPQHF; CDR3nt: TGTGCCAGCCAGGGGTACAATCAGCCCCAGCATTTT
d_gene: NA; v_gene: TRBV7-2; abundance: NA; j_gene: TRBJ2-5; CDR3aa: CASSLDRTVGSQYF; CDR3nt: TGTGCCAGCAGCTTAGATCGGACGGTGGGGTCCCAGTACTTC
d_gene: NA; v_gene: TRBV25-1; abundance: NA; j_gene: TRBJ2-1; CDR3aa: CASSEQTHNEQFF; CDR3nt: TGTGCCAGCAGTGAGCAGACCCACAATGAGCAGTTCTTC
d_gene: NA; v_gene: TRBV7-9; abundance: few; j_gene: TRBJ2-3; CDR3aa: CASSLGPRPGGDTQYF; CDR3nt: TGTGCCAGCAGCTTAGGTCCCAGGCCTGGGGGAGATACGCAGTATTTT
d_gene: TRBD2; v_gene: TRBV20-1; abundance: NA; j_gene: TRBJ2-2; CDR3aa: CSARGAAGENTGELFF; CDR3nt: TGCAGTGCTAGAGGGGCAGCGGGGGAGAACACCGGGGAGCTGTTTTTT
d_gene: NA; v_gene: TRBV7-2; abundance: once; j_gene: TRBJ2-2; CDR3aa: CASSLNDISNTGELFF; CDR3nt: TGTGCCAGCAGCTTAAACGACATATCGAACACCGGGGAGCTGTTTTTT
d_gene: NA; v_gene: TRBV7-2; abundance: few; j_gene: TRBJ1-6; CDR3aa: CASTLFPSSPLHF; CDR3nt: TGTGCCAGCACCTTATTCCCTTCTTCACCCCTCCACTTT
d_gene: TRBD2; v_gene: TRBV5-1; abundance: NA; j_gene: TRBJ2-2; CDR3aa: CASSPPASGGTNTGELFF; CDR3nt: TGCGCCAGCAGCCCCCCAGCTAGCGGGGGAACGAACACCGGGGAGCTGTTTTTT
d_gene: TRBD1; v_gene: TRBV5-6; abundance: NA; j_gene: TRBJ1-5; CDR3aa: CASSYRDRGPQPQHF; CDR3nt: TGTGCCAGCAGCTACCGGGACAGGGGCCCTCAGCCCCAGCATTTT
d_gene: NA; v_gene: TRBV20-1; abundance: many; j_gene: TRBJ2-1; CDR3aa: CSARVSSASSYNEQFF; CDR3nt: TGCAGTGCTAGAGTCTCTAGCGCCAGCTCCTACAATGAGCAGTTCTTC
d_gene: TRBD2; v_gene: TRBV29-1; abundance: few; j_gene: TRBJ2-1; CDR3aa: CSAGTSGYNEQFF; CDR3nt: TGCAGTGCCGGGACTAGCGGCTACAATGAGCAGTTCTTC
d_gene: TRBD2; v_gene: TRBV4-3; abundance: NA; j_gene: TRBJ2-1; CDR3aa: CASSRGGGGNEQFF; CDR3nt: TGCGCCAGCAGCCGAGGCGGGGGGGGCAATGAGCAGTTCTTC
d_gene: NA; v_gene: TRBV7-8; abundance: NA; j_gene: TRBJ2-5; CDR3aa: CASRGEEWAF; CDR3nt: TGTGCCAGCAGAGGTGAAGAATGGGCCTTC